The clone carrying this T cell receptor (beta chain) was recorded many times. TCRdb recomputed calls from the RT-PCR reads with MiXCR, one row per CDR3 protein. Among about a million distinct CDR3 sequences listed, more than 15% were seen once. CDR3 length: 13 amino acids. Losses at the gene ends were 8 bases for V and 4 bases for J; bases not matched to a gene: 7. These data come from a study of patients and donors after allogeneic stem cell transplantation. Sequenced sample: blood, either unsorted or a sorted T cell fraction (not recorded which). The clonotype originates from a human donor who was either an allogeneic HSCT recipient or a stem cell or donor lymphocyte infusion donor (not recorded which). It is not recorded whose cells these are; they may come from a transplant donor. The chain uses TRBV12-3 or TRBV12-4 and TRBJ2-7, with 8 bases that match TRBD1. CDR3 sequence reads: CASSPDRGYEQYF. CDR3 nucleotides: TGTGCCAGCTCACCCGACAGGGGATACGAGCAGTACTTC.